A single sample gave rise to the 27 T cell receptor beta chains below, sequenced in a study of identical twins. TCRdb called the 5' RACE reads again in MiXCR, with one record for every CDR3 protein. The repertoire consists of about 730,000 distinct CDR3 sequences, with around 20% occurring once and the leading ten covering more than 4%. The data also belong to a second study, concerning T cells expressing NK-cell markers.

The sample taken for sequencing was PBMCs. These receptors were obtained from a woman aged 18-29 years in good health.

This clonotype was found a few times. The rearrangement joins TRBV9 to TRBJ1-1; 10 bases agree with TRBD1. CDR1 and CDR2 (germline): SGDLS, YYNGEE. V lost 4 bases and J lost 4; bases outside the gene matches: 7. The CDR3 spans 15 residues. Here the CDR3 DNA reads TGTGCCAGCAGCTACACCGGGACAGGGGCCACTGAAGCTTTCTTT. It is translated as CASSYTGTGATEAFF.

The chain has TRBV12-3 or TRBV12-4 and TRBJ2-7; D uncertain. The CDR3 is 12 amino acids. V lost 3 bases and J 4 bases, leaving 7 bases between the germline ends. Written as DNA, the CDR3 is TGTGCCAGCAGTTTCGGGTGGTACGAGCAGTACTTC. The encoded protein is CASSFGWYEQYF.

The rearrangement links TRBV5-6 to TRBJ2-7, with TRBD2 identical over 7 bases. Germline V gives CDR1 SGHDT, CDR2 YYEEEE. J gave up 0 bases and V 4 bases, and 13 bases lay outside the gene matches. CDR3 length: 17 amino acids. The CDR3 is CASSPDGYGGTSYEQYF. CDR3 coding DNA: TGTGCCAGCAGCCCCGACGGATACGGGGGGACCTCCTACGAGCAGTACTTC.

The chain links TRBV24-1 to TRBJ2-1; D unclear. The germline V gene has CDR1 KGHDR and CDR2 SFDVKD. V was cut by 3 bases and J by 4 bases, with 12 bases left in between. The CDR3 sequence is 15 residues long. CDR3 protein: CATSDPRTRYNEQFF. The CDR3 DNA follows: TGTGCCACCAGTGATCCCCGGACCAGGTACAATGAGCAGTTCTTC.

Many counts were recorded for this clonotype. The chain links TRBV7-2 to TRBJ2-7, with 8 bases aligning to TRBD2. CDR3 length: 13 amino acids. The germline V gene has CDR1 SGHTA and CDR2 FQGNSA. J lost 6 bases, V lost 5 bases, and 6 bases had no gene match. The CDR3: CASSLSGIGEQYF. DNA of the CDR3: TGTGCCAGCAGCCTTAGCGGGATAGGCGAGCAGTACTTC.

This clonotype was counted only a few times. The chain recombines TRBV12-3 or TRBV12-4 with TRBJ2-7; 8 bases line up with TRBD1. V lost 3 bases and J lost 3; bases outside the gene matches: 4. This CDR3 spans 14 amino acids. The CDR3 here is CASSFQQGDYEQYF. CDR3 bases: TGTGCCAGCAGTTTTCAACAGGGGGACTACGAGCAGTACTTC.

The V and J genes are TRBV20-1 and TRBJ2-3; 11 nucleotides align to TRBD1. The CDR3 is made up of 14 amino acids. V was clipped by 3 bases and J by 3 bases; unmatched bases: 2. The germline V gene has CDR1 DFQATT and CDR2 SNEGSKA (reference sequence). The CDR3 sequence is CSASRDRGTDTQYF. In DNA, the CDR3 is TGCAGTGCTAGTAGGGACAGGGGGACAGATACGCAGTATTTT.

The chain recombines TRBV7-8 with TRBJ2-2, with D maybe TRBD2 (6 bases). V lost 1 base and J 4 bases, leaving 13 bases between the germline ends. This CDR3 is built from 16 residues. Germline assignment: CDR1 SGHVS and CDR2 FQNEAQ. The CDR3 DNA follows: TGTGCCAGCAGCTTAGGATGGGACTTTCGCACCGGGGAGCTGTTTTTT. Its translation is CASSLGWDFRTGELFF.

There are a few counts of this clonotype. The V gene is TRBV4-3, the J gene TRBJ2-1, with TRBD2 identical over 7 bases. V was pared by 0 bases and J by 6 bases, with 8 bases of the junction left unmatched. The CDR3 sequence is 16 residues long. The V gene's germline CDR1 is LGHNA and CDR2 YSLEER. The CDR3 region has the DNA TGCGCCAGCAGCCAAGATACTTGGGGGAGGGGCAATGAGCAGTTCTTC. It yields the protein CASSQDTWGRGNEQFF.

A note on this clonotype: A much larger clone lies a single base off, so this may be a read error. This chain connects TRBV7-3 to TRBJ1-1; D unclear. V was cut by 1 base and J by 1 base, with 7 bases left in between. The CDR3 runs to 14 residues. CDR1 is SGHTA and CDR2 is FQGTGA in the germline V gene. The CDR3 coding sequence is TGTGCCAGCAGCTTAAACGGCCCGAACACTGAAGCTTTCTTT. Its protein is CASSLNGPNTEAFF.

The chain is built from TRBV4-3 and TRBJ2-2; 8 bases align to TRBD2. Losses at the gene ends were 2 bases for V and 5 bases for J; bases not matched to a gene: 19. This CDR3 contains 20 residues. Germline CDR1 reads LGHNA; CDR2 reads YSLEER. The chain's CDR3 is CASSQRLRAGEGFWTGELFF. CDR3 bases: TGCGCCAGCAGCCAAAGGTTGCGAGCGGGAGAGGGTTTTTGGACCGGGGAGCTGTTTTTT.

This clonotype was counted a few times. The chain employs TRBV29-1 and TRBJ1-2; possibly TRBD1 for D (5 bases). Germline loops: CDR1 SQVTM, CDR2 ANQGSEA. The V gene lost 3 bases and the J gene lost 8 bases, with 31 bases spanning the gap. The CDR3 totals 18 residues. The CDR3 coding sequence is TGCAGCGTTGACCCTCCCAGGGCAGCTTCCCTTGAACTAGGGGGCTACACCTTC. This translates into CSVDPPRAASLELGGYTF.

This clonotype was observed at least ten times. The V call is TRBV29-1, the J call TRBJ2-1; tentatively, D is TRBD2 (5 bases). CDR3 length equals 14 residues. The ends were cut back, 2 bases at V and 0 bases at J, with 8 bases in the middle. Germline V CDR1 and CDR2: SQVTM, ANQGSEA. The chain's CDR3 is CSVERGLSYNEQFF. The CDR3, as DNA: TGCAGCGTTGAACGAGGACTCTCCTACAATGAGCAGTTCTTC.

The sample holds one count of this clonotype. The chain couples TRBV5-1 to TRBJ2-5; no definite D call. The CDR3 covers 17 residues. Germline V CDR1 and CDR2: SGHRS, YFSETQ. V was shortened by 3 bases and J by 6 bases, with 24 bases between the two germline ends. The CDR3 DNA sequence: TGCGCCAGCAGCTACTTGGGTAATCTCAGGCCGGAGAAGACCCAGTACTTC. It codes for CASSYLGNLRPEKTQYF.

This clonotype was seen more than once but under ten times. The V gene is TRBV20-1, the J gene TRBJ2-5; D unresolved. The V gene lost 4 bases and the J gene lost 7 bases, with 16 bases spanning the gap. The CDR3 is made up of 13 amino acids. Germline V gene lookup returns CDR1 DFQATT and CDR2 SNEGSKA (reference sequence). In DNA, the CDR3 is TGCAGTGCTATTCACGGAACATTCGGGACCCAGTACTTC. Encoded protein: CSAIHGTFGTQYF.

The chain links TRBV21-1 to TRBJ2-4; the tabulated D call, TRBD2, remains unverified against the DNA. TRBV21-1 is a listed pseudogene. The CDR3 sequence is 16 residues long. As DNA, the CDR3 is TGTGCCAGCAGCCAGCGAGGGAACCTAGCCAAAAACATTCAGTACTTC. Translation gives CASSQRGNLAKNIQYF.

The chain joins TRBV12-3 or TRBV12-4 to TRBJ2-1, with TRBD1 matching 12 bases. J lost 10 bases, V lost 6 bases, and 7 bases had no gene match. The CDR3 loop spans 14 amino acids. CDR3 in amino acids: CASRGTGGAGEQFF. CDR3 nucleotides: TGTGCCAGCAGGGGGACAGGGGGCGCGGGGGAGCAGTTCTTC.

This clonotype was observed a handful of times. This chain joins TRBV5-4 and TRBJ2-7, with D tentatively TRBD1 or TRBD2 (5 bases each). V lost 0 bases and J 7 bases, leaving 17 bases between the germline ends. Looked up from germline, CDR1 is SGHNT and CDR2 is YYREEE (reference sequence). This CDR3 contains 15 residues. CDR3 residues: CASSLAGTRSMEQYF. CDR3 coding DNA: TGTGCCAGCAGCTTGGCCGGGACGCGGTCCATGGAGCAGTACTTC.

The J gene is TRBJ1-5, the V gene TRBV20-1; 7 nucleotides line up with TRBD1. The CDR3 is made up of 12 amino acids. V was clipped by 4 bases and J by 5 bases; unmatched bases: 2. Germline V gene lookup returns CDR1 DFQATT and CDR2 SNEGSKA (reference sequence). The CDR3: CSATRGDQPQHF. In nucleotides, the CDR3 is TGCAGTGCTACCAGGGGGGATCAGCCCCAGCATTTT.

CDR3 sequence: CASSLDRGAEQYF. CDR3 bases: TGCGCCAGCAGCCTCGACAGGGGTGCCGAGCAGTACTTC. The chain uses TRBV4-3 and TRBJ2-7, with 8 nucleotides matching TRBD1. V gave up 4 bases and J gave up 6 bases; unmatched junction bases: 5. Germline CDR1 reads LGHNA; CDR2 reads YSLEER. The CDR3 extends over 13 amino acids.

This clonotype has a count of ten or more. The genes are TRBV4-2 and TRBJ2-1; no firm D call. V shed 4 bases and J shed 4 bases, with 20 bases lying between them. This CDR3 is built from 17 residues. CDR1 is LGHNA, CDR2 YNFKEQ, per germline. CDR3: CASSPRILSTVYNEQFF. The CDR3 DNA follows: TGTGCCAGCAGCCCCCGTATTCTTTCGACGGTGTACAATGAGCAGTTCTTC.

In its sample, this clonotype was seen a few times. This chain connects TRBV7-9 to TRBJ2-5, with D unresolved. CDR3 length: 13 residues. Germline assignment: CDR1 SEHNR and CDR2 FQNEAQ (reference sequence). The germline V and J ends were trimmed by 5 bases and 3 bases, with 10 bases remaining between them. CDR3 protein: CASSPDVKETQYF. The CDR3 coding sequence is TGTGCCAGCAGCCCCGACGTTAAAGAGACCCAGTACTTC. Using reference TRBV7-9 and TRBJ2-5 for the parts outside the CDR3, the full variable domain is DTGVSQNPRHKITKRGQNVTFRCDPISEHNRLYWYRQTLGQGPEFLTYFQNEAQLEKSRLLSDRFSAERPKGSFSTLEIQRTEQGDSAMYLCASSPDVKETQYFGPGTRLLVL.

The chain joins TRBV12-3 or TRBV12-4 to TRBJ2-3, with 12 bases aligning to TRBD2. Trimming removed 3 bases from V and 6 bases from J; junction bases left unmatched: 7. The CDR3 loop spans 16 amino acids. CDR3 loop: CASSFSSGGARDTQYF. The CDR3 region has the DNA TGTGCCAGCAGTTTCTCTAGCGGGGGGGCCCGTGATACGCAGTATTTT.

The V call is TRBV4-3, the J call TRBJ2-6; unclear D gene. The CDR3 has 17 residues. The germline V gene has CDR1 LGHNA and CDR2 YSLEER. The germline V and J ends were trimmed by 3 bases and 1 base, with 13 bases remaining between them. Here the CDR3 DNA reads TGCGCCAGCAGCCAGAAGTACCCTACGTCTGGGGCCAACGTCCTGACTTTC. Its translation: CASSQKYPTSGANVLTF.

The chain has TRBV6-5 and TRBJ1-1; TRBD1 might be the D (5 bases). The germline CDR1 and CDR2 sequences are MNHEY and SVGAGI. The ends were cut back, 4 bases at V and 6 bases at J, with 18 bases in the middle. CDR3 size: 15 residues. CDR3 DNA sequence: TGTGCCAGCAGTTTGGGCGGGGGGGTGAGGGCTGAAGCTTTCTTT. This translates into CASSLGGGVRAEAFF.

This clonotype occurred a few times. This sequence joins TRBV29-1 and TRBJ1-1; D is perhaps TRBD1 (5 bases). The CDR3 has 15 residues. With 3 bases removed from V and 3 bases from J, the gap between germline ends came to 17 bases. Looked up from germline, CDR1 is SQVTM and CDR2 is ANQGSEA. CDR3 nucleotides: TGCAGCGTTGAGTGGTTCGAGGGCAGGGACACTGAAGCTTTCTTT. Translation: CSVEWFEGRDTEAFF.

This clonotype has only a few counts. The genes are TRBV29-1 and TRBJ2-7; tentatively, D is TRBD1 or TRBD2 (5 bases each). The CDR3 runs to 12 residues. Germline V gene lookup returns CDR1 SQVTM and CDR2 ANQGSEA. Trimming took off 4 bases at V and 6 bases at J, with 13 bases between the two ends. The CDR3 is CSVGRDPAEQYF. For the CDR3, the DNA is TGCAGCGTTGGTAGGGACCCGGCCGAGCAGTACTTC.